This entry features one T cell receptor beta chain sequence. The antigen remains undetermined. This sample is drawn from a study of regulatory dendritic cells for organ transplantation. Sorted subsets were CFSE-labeled and cultured approximately 5 days with allogeneic dendritic cells. Study-wide findings and caveats: Memory CD8+ clonal expansion seemed more limited with regulatory than mature dendritic cells. Memory T cells were less diverse than naive, with memory CD8+ most oligoclonal. Among resting subsets, memory CD8+ cells contained the most alloreactive clonotypes.

V was cut by 5 bases and J by 7 bases, with 11 bases left in between. CDR1 and CDR2 (germline): SGHTA, FQGNSA. There are 12 residues in the CDR3. Assay: immunoSEQ multiplex PCR; the TCRdb copy retains only in-frame clones and omits some. The table records some 11,000 clones, about four fifths of them present only once. The V call is TRBV7-2, the J call TRBJ2-5; D perhaps matches TRBD2 (6 bases). This sequence originates from a human donor in good health. The sample taken for sequencing was naive CD8+ T cells from blood cultured with regulatory dendritic cells. As to subset: CD45RA+ naive T cells. The CDR3 region has the DNA TGTGCCAGCAGCCCCCCGCGGGGGACCCAGTACTTC. Translating gives CASSPPRGTQYF.